These 31 T cell receptor beta chains were sequenced from one sample in a study of blood T cell repertoires in COVID-19. Data came from immunoSEQ multiplex PCR; TCRdb stores just in-frame clones and leaves some out. The sample shows approximately 210,000 clones, 80% to 90% of them seen only once. Material for sequencing was peripheral blood. These receptors originate from a woman aged 45-65 years with acute or convalescent COVID-19.

V and J are TRBV27 and TRBJ1-5; tentatively, D is TRBD1 (6 bases). Per the germline V gene, CDR1 is MNHEY and CDR2 is SMNVEV (reference sequence). The germline V and J ends were trimmed by 6 bases and 9 bases, with 15 bases remaining between them. The CDR3 runs to 13 residues. This chain's CDR3 is CASSQDSRGPQHF. The CDR3 DNA reads TGTGCCAGCAGCCAGGACAGCCGAGGGCCCCAGCATTTT.

The gene calls are TRBV19 and TRBJ1-1; D gene uncertain. The germline V gene has CDR1 LNHDA and CDR2 SQIVND (reference sequence). CDR3 length: 15 residues. The V end was cut by 1 base, the J end by 0 bases, with 9 bases between. The CDR3 sequence is CASSIAGPMNTEAFF. The CDR3 region has the DNA TGTGCCAGTAGTATAGCTGGCCCCATGAACACTGAAGCTTTCTTT.

The chain couples TRBV5-1 to TRBJ2-7; 12 nucleotides line up with TRBD2. This CDR3 is 14 amino acids long. Unmatched junction bases numbered 1, after V lost 0 bases and J lost 6 bases. Germline V lookup: CDR1 SGHRS, CDR2 YFSETQ. DNA of the CDR3: TGCGCCAGCAGCTTGGGGACTAGCGGGGTCGAGCAGTACTTC. This gives the protein CASSLGTSGVEQYF.

The chain has TRBV6-2 or TRBV6-3 and TRBJ2-3, with a tentative D call TRBD2 (6 bases). V lost 5 bases, J lost 2 bases, and 11 bases lay in between. This CDR3 is 14 amino acids long. The germline CDR1 and CDR2 sequences are MNHEY and SVGEGT. The CDR3 loop is CASSAGLPTDTQYF. The CDR3 region has the DNA TGTGCCAGCAGTGCGGGACTCCCCACAGATACGCAGTATTTT.

The chain employs TRBV11-3 and TRBJ2-7; unclear D gene. Germline V gives CDR1 SGHNT, CDR2 YENEEA. CDR3 size: 15 residues. Trimming took 1 base from V and 4 from J, leaving 14 bases between them. The CDR3 protein is CASSLGPAPTYEQYF. CDR3 nucleotide sequence: TGTGCCAGCAGCTTAGGACCGGCTCCGACTTACGAGCAGTACTTC.

In its sample, this clone was seen once. The chain uses TRBV6-5 and TRBJ1-2; a weak D match, TRBD1 (6 bases). Germline V gene sequence: CDR1 MNHEY, CDR2 SVGAGI. The CDR3 is made up of 14 amino acids. Between the trimmed V and J ends, which lost 6 bases and 0 bases, there was a span of 11 bases. In nucleotides, the CDR3 is TGTGCCAGCAGGAGCACAGGGTCTAACTATGGCTACACCTTC. It encodes CASRSTGSNYGYTF.

The chain joins TRBV5-6 to TRBJ2-1; 8 positions match TRBD2. From germline, CDR1 is SGHDT and CDR2 YYEEEE. Losses at the gene ends were 6 bases for V and 7 bases for J; bases not matched to a gene: 15. The CDR3 totals 16 residues. The CDR3 nucleotides read TGTGCCAGCACCAATGCGGCAGCGGGAGCTTGGAATGAGCAGTTCTTC. Protein: CASTNAAAGAWNEQFF.

This chain uses TRBV24-1 with TRBJ2-7, with 9 bases matching TRBD1. Losses at the gene ends were 1 base for V and 7 bases for J; bases not matched to a gene: 13. The CDR3 totals 17 residues. Germline V lookup: CDR1 KGHDR, CDR2 SFDVKD. The CDR3 is CATSDFAPGQGLGEQYF. DNA of the CDR3: TGTGCCACCAGTGATTTTGCCCCGGGACAGGGTCTAGGAGAGCAGTACTTC.

The chain carries TRBV2 and TRBJ2-5; 8 bases fit TRBD1. The germline V gene encodes CDR1 SNHLY and CDR2 FYNNEI. J gave up 7 bases and V 5 bases, and 6 bases lay outside the gene matches. The CDR3 sequence is 13 residues long. The CDR3 nucleotides read TGTGCCAGCAGTTCAGGGGGCGTGGGGACCCAGTACTTC. It specifies CASSSGGVGTQYF.

The chain combines TRBV5-3 with TRBJ2-2; 12 positions match TRBD2. TRBV5-3 falls under the ORF class, with uncertain function. This CDR3 is built from 17 residues. Unmatched junction bases numbered 4, after V lost 0 bases and J lost 4 bases. CDR3 nucleotide sequence: TGTGCCAGAAGCTTGGAACTAGCGGGAGGTCCCACCGGGGAGCTGTTTTTT. This codes for CARSLELAGGPTGELFF.

The chain recombines TRBV7-9 with TRBJ1-1; no clear D gene. Between the trimmed V and J ends, which lost 0 bases and 3 bases, there was a span of 14 bases. Germline values: CDR1 SEHNR, CDR2 FQNEAQ (reference sequence). The CDR3 totals 16 residues. DNA of the CDR3: TGTGCCAGCAGCTTAGCTCGGACGGACTGGGACACTGAAGCTTTCTTT. Translated: CASSLARTDWDTEAFF.

This clone was observed a few times. The chain couples TRBV27 to TRBJ2-7; 12 positions match TRBD2. There are 16 residues in the CDR3. J was trimmed by 7 bases and V by 3 bases; bases with no gene match: 10. Germline V lookup: CDR1 MNHEY, CDR2 SMNVEV (reference sequence). The CDR3 coding sequence is TGTGCCAGCAGTTTTCTCCTAGCGGGAGGGCCGGGGGAGCAGTACTTC. Amino acid sequence: CASSFLLAGGPGEQYF.

The chain has TRBV2 and TRBJ2-7, with 8 bases fitting TRBD2. The length of the CDR3 is 14 residues. The germline CDR1 and CDR2 sequences are SNHLY and FYNNEI. Germline trimming cut 8 bases from V and 0 bases from J; bases unmatched to any gene: 6. CDR3 DNA: TGTGCCAGCTTTACCAGCGGGAGCTCCTACGAGCAGTACTTC. This encodes CASFTSGSSYEQYF. Full variable domain (remainder filled in from reference TRBV2 and TRBJ2-7): EPEVTQTPSHQVTQMGQEVILRCVPISNHLYFYWYRQILGQKVEFLVSFYNNEISEKSEIFDDQFSVERPDGSNFTLKIRSTKLEDSAMYFCASFTSGSSYEQYFGPGTRLTVT.

This clone was recorded once. The sample contains more than one DNA sequence encoding this CDR3. The V gene is TRBV6-5, the J gene TRBJ2-3; D may be TRBD1 (6 bases). With 4 bases removed from V and 3 bases from J, the gap between germline ends came to 11 bases. The germline V gene has CDR1 MNHEY and CDR2 SVGAGI. The CDR3 runs 14 residues. CDR3 amino acids: CASSLNRATDTQYF. In DNA form, the CDR3 reads TGTGCCAGCAGTTTAAACAGGGCGACAGATACGCAGTATTTT.

This clone was detected only once. The chain employs TRBV7-9 and TRBJ2-7, with TRBD2 matching 12 bases. With V trimmed by 4 bases and J by 2 bases, 12 bases remained unmatched. Germline V gene lookup returns CDR1 SEHNR and CDR2 FQNEAQ (reference sequence). The CDR3 spans 18 residues. CDR3 protein: CASSSLLGLAGPPYEQYF. CDR3 DNA: TGTGCCAGCAGCTCCTTACTGGGACTAGCGGGTCCTCCCTACGAGCAGTACTTC.

V gene TRBV5-4 combines with J gene TRBJ2-7, with TRBD2 matching 16 bases. CDR3 length: 17 amino acids. Germline trimming cut 4 bases from V and 7 bases from J; bases unmatched to any gene: 11. Germline V gives CDR1 SGHNT, CDR2 YYREEE (reference sequence). The CDR3 DNA reads as TGTGCCAGCAGCCTTGCGGGACTAGCGGGAGGGCCGGCGGAGCAGTACTTC. As protein: CASSLAGLAGGPAEQYF.

The chain is built from TRBV28 and TRBJ1-4; D perhaps matches TRBD1 (5 bases). The CDR3 spans 16 residues. In germline, CDR1 is MDHEN, CDR2 SYDVKM. Trimming removed 6 bases at V and 5 bases at J, with 19 bases between. CDR3 coding DNA: TGTGCCAGCAGCAAACTCCTCGGGGGGGTGAATGAAAAACTGTTTTTT. It yields the protein CASSKLLGGVNEKLFF.

This chain joins TRBV27 and TRBJ2-7; 8 bases are shared with TRBD1. Germline CDR1 reads MNHEY; CDR2 reads SMNVEV (reference sequence). The CDR3 contains 13 residues. The V segment lost 5 bases and the J segment 7 bases; nucleotides outside the gene matches: 7. The CDR3 coding sequence is TGTGCCAGCAGTACGCCAGGGGGCCGGGAGCAGTACTTC. Encoded protein: CASSTPGGREQYF.

This chain joins TRBV20-1 and TRBJ2-1; 10 bases are shared with TRBD2. Germline loops: CDR1 DFQATT, CDR2 SNEGSKA (reference sequence). The V gene end was trimmed by 3 bases and the J gene end by 4 bases; junction bases not matched to a gene: 9. The CDR3 sequence is 16 residues long. CDR3 nucleotides: TGCAGTGCTAGTGGTGTCGGACTAGCGGTTTACAATGAGCAGTTCTTC. It encodes CSASGVGLAVYNEQFF.

The chain links TRBV18 to TRBJ2-6; D gene unclear. Germline assignment: CDR1 KGHSH and CDR2 LQKENI. Trimming pared 3 bases from V and 0 bases from J, leaving 15 bases between. The CDR3 length is 18 residues. CDR3 DNA sequence: TGTGCCAGCTCACCCTTCACATTAACCAGCTCTGGGGCCAACGTCCTGACTTTC. Translating it yields CASSPFTLTSSGANVLTF.

The chain employs TRBV6-5 and TRBJ2-1, with TRBD2 matching over 7 bases. The CDR3 totals 14 residues. Germline lookup yields CDR1 MNHEY and CDR2 SVGAGI. The V segment lost 2 bases and the J segment 5 bases; nucleotides outside the gene matches: 3. The CDR3 DNA reads TGTGCCAGCAGTTACCGACTAGCTAACAATGAGCAGTTCTTC. As protein: CASSYRLANNEQFF.

The V gene is TRBV9, the J gene TRBJ2-1; no clear D gene. Trimming pared 3 bases from V and 3 bases from J, leaving 7 bases between. Germline-derived CDR1 and CDR2 are SGDLS and YYNGEE. This CDR3 is 13 amino acids long. In DNA form, the CDR3 reads TGTGCCAGCAGCGGTCAGATCTACAATGAGCAGTTCTTC. The encoded protein is CASSGQIYNEQFF.

The genes are TRBV12-5 and TRBJ2-3; tentative D call: TRBD2 (5 bases). Germline V gene lookup returns CDR1 LGHNT and CDR2 FRNRAP. The V gene lost 5 bases and the J gene lost 10 bases, with 10 bases spanning the gap. This CDR3 comprises 11 residues. CDR3 coding DNA: TGTGCTAGTGGTCCCGGGGTCGCGCAGTATTTT. It yields the protein CASGPGVAQYF.

In its sample, this clone was seen a few times. The rearrangement uses TRBV6-1 and TRBJ1-2, with TRBD1 as a possible D gene (6 bases). There are 16 residues in the CDR3. Germline loops: CDR1 MNHNS, CDR2 SASEGT. The V and J ends lost 2 bases and 4 bases respectively, with 17 bases between them. CDR3 amino acids: CASSERSPRGGYGYTF. The DNA of the CDR3 is TGTGCCAGCAGTGAAAGGTCCCCCAGGGGCGGCTATGGCTACACCTTC.

CDR3 amino acids: CASSPFDTGKNIQYF. The DNA for the CDR3 is TGTGCCAGCAGCCCCTTTGATACGGGAAAAAACATTCAGTACTTC. V and J are TRBV7-6 and TRBJ2-4, with D perhaps matching TRBD2 (5 bases). Trimming removed 5 bases at V and 4 bases at J, with 15 bases between. This CDR3 is 15 amino acids long. Germline V CDR1 and CDR2: SGHVS, FNYEAQ.

Comments on this clone: The same CDR3 is also encoded by other DNA sequences in this sample. The rearrangement uses TRBV11-2 and TRBJ1-5; D gene unclear. In germline, CDR1 is SGHAT, CDR2 FQNNGV. The V and J ends lost 3 bases and 0 bases respectively, with 6 bases between them. CDR3 length equals 14 residues. The CDR3 reads CASSLRDSNQPQHF. DNA of the CDR3: TGTGCCAGCAGCTTGAGAGATAGCAATCAGCCCCAGCATTTT.

In its sample, this clone was seen a few times. The chain links TRBV2 to TRBJ2-7; the match to TRBD1 covers 10 bases. With V trimmed by 1 base and J by 7 bases, 7 bases remained unmatched. In germline, CDR1 is SNHLY, CDR2 FYNNEI. The CDR3 runs to 15 residues. CDR3 sequence reads: CASSEVRTGGEEQYF. CDR3 DNA sequence: TGTGCCAGCAGTGAAGTTAGGACAGGGGGTGAGGAGCAGTACTTC.

V gene TRBV28 combines with J gene TRBJ2-2; D possibly corresponds to TRBD2 (5 bases). Trimming shortened V by 5 bases and J by 5 bases, and 12 bases separated the two germline ends. The CDR3 loop spans 14 amino acids. Germline assignment: CDR1 MDHEN and CDR2 SYDVKM. Here the CDR3 DNA reads TGTGCCAGCAGTGAGGGAAAGTGGACCGGGGAGCTGTTTTTT. Its protein is CASSEGKWTGELFF.

This sequence joins TRBV12-3 or TRBV12-4 and TRBJ2-5; maybe TRBD2 (5 bases). The CDR3 extends over 13 amino acids. With 2 bases removed from V and 2 bases from J, the gap between germline ends came to 6 bases. Here the CDR3 DNA reads TGTGCCAGCAGTTTACGCGGGCAAGAGACCCAGTACTTC. Translating it yields CASSLRGQETQYF.

This clone is classed as medium-sized. This rearrangement joins TRBV27 to TRBJ1-2, with D perhaps matching TRBD1 (5 bases). V was clipped by 6 bases and J by 0 bases, with 11 bases between them. The CDR3 sequence is 14 residues long. Germline lookup yields CDR1 MNHEY and CDR2 SMNVEV (reference sequence). The CDR3 DNA is TGTGCCAGCAGCACCCAGGGCGCTAACTATGGCTACACCTTC. Translated, it gives CASSTQGANYGYTF.

The chain joins TRBV29-1 to TRBJ2-1; D gene unclear. The CDR3 totals 11 residues. Germline V lookup: CDR1 SQVTM, CDR2 ANQGSEA. V dropped 4 bases and J dropped 4 bases, with 5 bases sitting between them. CDR3 sequence reads: CSVVPYNEQFF. CDR3 DNA sequence: TGCAGCGTTGTTCCGTACAATGAGCAGTTCTTC.